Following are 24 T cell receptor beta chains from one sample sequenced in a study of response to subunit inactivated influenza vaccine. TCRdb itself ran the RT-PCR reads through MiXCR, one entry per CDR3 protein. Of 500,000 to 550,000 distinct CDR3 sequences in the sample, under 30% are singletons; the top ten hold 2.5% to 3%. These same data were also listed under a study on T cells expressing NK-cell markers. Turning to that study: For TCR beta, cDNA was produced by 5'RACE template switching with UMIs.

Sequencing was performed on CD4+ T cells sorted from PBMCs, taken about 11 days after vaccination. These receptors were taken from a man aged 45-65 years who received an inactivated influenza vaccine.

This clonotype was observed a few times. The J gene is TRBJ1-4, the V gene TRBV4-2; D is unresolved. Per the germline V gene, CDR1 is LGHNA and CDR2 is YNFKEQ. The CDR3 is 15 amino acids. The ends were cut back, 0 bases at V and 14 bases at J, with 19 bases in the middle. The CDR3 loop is CASSQDSGLTASLFF. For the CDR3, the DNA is TGTGCCAGCAGCCAAGATTCGGGCCTTACGGCAAGTCTGTTTTTT.

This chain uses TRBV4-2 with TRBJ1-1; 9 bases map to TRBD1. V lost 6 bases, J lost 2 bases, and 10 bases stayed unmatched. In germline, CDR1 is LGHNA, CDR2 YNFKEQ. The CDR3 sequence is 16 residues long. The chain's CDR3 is CASRPNPGQGNTEAFF. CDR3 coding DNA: TGTGCCAGCAGACCTAACCCGGGACAGGGAAACACTGAAGCTTTCTTT.

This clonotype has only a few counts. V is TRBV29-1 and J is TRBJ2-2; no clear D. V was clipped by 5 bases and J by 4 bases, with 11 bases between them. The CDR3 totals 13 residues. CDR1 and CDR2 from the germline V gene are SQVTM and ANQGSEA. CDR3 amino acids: CSVLEGSTGELFF. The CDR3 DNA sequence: TGCAGCGTTTTGGAAGGTTCCACCGGGGAGCTGTTTTTT.

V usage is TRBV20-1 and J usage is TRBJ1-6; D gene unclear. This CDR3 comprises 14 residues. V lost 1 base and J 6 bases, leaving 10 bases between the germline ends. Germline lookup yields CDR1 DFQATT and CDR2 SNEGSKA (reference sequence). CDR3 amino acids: CSARVGGGNSPLHF. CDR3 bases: TGCAGTGCTAGAGTAGGAGGAGGTAATTCACCCCTCCACTTT.

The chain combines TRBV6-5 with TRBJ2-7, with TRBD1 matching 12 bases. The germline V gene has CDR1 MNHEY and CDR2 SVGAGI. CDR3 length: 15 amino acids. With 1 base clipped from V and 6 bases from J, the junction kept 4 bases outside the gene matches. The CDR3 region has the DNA TGTGCCAGCAGTTACTGGGGACAGGGGGCGGCCGAGCAGTACTTC. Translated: CASSYWGQGAAEQYF.

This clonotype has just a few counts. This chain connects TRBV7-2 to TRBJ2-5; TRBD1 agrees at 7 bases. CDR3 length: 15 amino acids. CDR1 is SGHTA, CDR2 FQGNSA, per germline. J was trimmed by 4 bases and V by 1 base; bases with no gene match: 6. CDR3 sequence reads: CASSLVMDRSETQYF. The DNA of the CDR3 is TGTGCCAGCAGCTTAGTTATGGACAGGTCAGAGACCCAGTACTTC.

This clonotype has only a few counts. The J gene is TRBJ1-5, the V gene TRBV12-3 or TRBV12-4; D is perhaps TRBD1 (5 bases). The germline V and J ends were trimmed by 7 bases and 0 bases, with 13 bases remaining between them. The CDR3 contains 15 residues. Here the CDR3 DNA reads TGTGCCAGCACCTCATTTGGGGGTAGCAATCAGCCCCAGCATTTT. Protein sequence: CASTSFGGSNQPQHF.

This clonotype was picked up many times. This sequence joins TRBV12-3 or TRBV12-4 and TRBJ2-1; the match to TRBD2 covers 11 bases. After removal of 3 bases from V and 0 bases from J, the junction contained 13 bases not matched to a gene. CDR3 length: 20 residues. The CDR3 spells CASSFDYQLAGGPSYNEQFF. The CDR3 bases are TGTGCCAGCAGTTTCGACTATCAGCTAGCGGGGGGCCCCTCCTACAATGAGCAGTTCTTC.

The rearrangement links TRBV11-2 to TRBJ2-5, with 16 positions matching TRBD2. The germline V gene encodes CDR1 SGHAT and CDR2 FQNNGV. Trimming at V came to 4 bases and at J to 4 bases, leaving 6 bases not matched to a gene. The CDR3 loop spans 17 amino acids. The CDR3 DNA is TGTGCCAGCAGCTCTCCGGGACTAGCGGGAGGGCTAGAGACCCAGTACTTC. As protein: CASSSPGLAGGLETQYF. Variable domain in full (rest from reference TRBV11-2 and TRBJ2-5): EAGVAQSPRYKIIEKRQSVAFWCNPISGHATLYWYQQILGQGPKLLIQFQNNGVVDDSQLPKDRFSAERLKGVDSTLKIQPAKLEDSAVYLCASSSPGLAGGLETQYFGPGTRLLVL.

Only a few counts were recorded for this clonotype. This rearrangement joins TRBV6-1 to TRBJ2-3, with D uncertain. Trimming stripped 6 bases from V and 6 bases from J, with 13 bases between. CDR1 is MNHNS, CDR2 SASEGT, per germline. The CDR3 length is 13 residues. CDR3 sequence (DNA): TGTGCCAGCAGCCTCCTTTTGTGGGATACGCAGTATTTT. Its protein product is CASSLLLWDTQYF.

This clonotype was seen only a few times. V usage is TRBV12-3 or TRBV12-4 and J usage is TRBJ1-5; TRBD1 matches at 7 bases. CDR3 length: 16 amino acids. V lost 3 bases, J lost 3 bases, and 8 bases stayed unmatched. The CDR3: CASSLSSGGVNQPQHF. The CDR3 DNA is TGTGCCAGCAGTTTGTCGTCAGGGGGAGTCAATCAGCCCCAGCATTTT.

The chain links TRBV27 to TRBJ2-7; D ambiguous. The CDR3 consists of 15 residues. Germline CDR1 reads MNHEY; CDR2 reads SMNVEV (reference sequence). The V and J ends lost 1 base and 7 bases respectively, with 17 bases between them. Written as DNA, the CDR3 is TGTGCCAGCAGTTTATTTGGCTTTTCCATGGGAGAGCAGTACTTC. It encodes CASSLFGFSMGEQYF.

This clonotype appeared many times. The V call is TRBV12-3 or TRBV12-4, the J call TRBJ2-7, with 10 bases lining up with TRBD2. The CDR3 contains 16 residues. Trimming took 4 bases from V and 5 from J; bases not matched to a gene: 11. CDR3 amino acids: CASSWGGTSAMDEQYF. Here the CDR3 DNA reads TGTGCCAGCAGTTGGGGCGGGACTAGCGCTATGGACGAGCAGTACTTC.

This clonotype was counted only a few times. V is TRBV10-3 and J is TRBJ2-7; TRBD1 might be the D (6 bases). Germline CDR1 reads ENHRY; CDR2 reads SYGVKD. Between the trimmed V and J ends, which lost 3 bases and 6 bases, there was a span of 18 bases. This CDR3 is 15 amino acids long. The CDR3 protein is CAISDHSTGPSEQYF. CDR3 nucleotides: TGTGCCATCAGTGACCATTCGACAGGACCCTCCGAGCAGTACTTC.

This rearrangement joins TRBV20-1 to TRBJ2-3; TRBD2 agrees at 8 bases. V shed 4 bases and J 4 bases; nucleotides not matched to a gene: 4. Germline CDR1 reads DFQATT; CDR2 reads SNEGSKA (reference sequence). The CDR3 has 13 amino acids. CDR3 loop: CSAKTSAADTQYF. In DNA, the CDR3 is TGCAGTGCTAAGACTAGCGCCGCAGATACGCAGTATTTT.

The CDR3 region has the DNA TGCAGTGCTAGAGATTGGGGAACCTACGAGCAGTACTTC. This sequence encodes CSARDWGTYEQYF. The chain couples TRBV20-1 to TRBJ2-7; unclear D gene. CDR3 size: 13 residues. The germline CDR1 and CDR2 sequences are DFQATT and SNEGSKA (reference sequence). V lost 0 bases, J lost 2 bases, and 8 bases lay in between.

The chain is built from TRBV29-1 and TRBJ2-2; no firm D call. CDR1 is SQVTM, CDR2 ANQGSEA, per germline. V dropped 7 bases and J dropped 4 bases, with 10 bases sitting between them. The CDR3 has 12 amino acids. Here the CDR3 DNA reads TGCAGCGGTAGAGAAGGCACCGGGGAGCTGTTTTTT. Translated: CSGREGTGELFF.

As DNA, the CDR3 is TGTGCCAGCAGCCGCCACCAGGGCGAGCAGTACTTC. Translation: CASSRHQGEQYF. The chain carries TRBV7-2 and TRBJ2-7; maybe TRBD1 (5 bases). V was cut by 5 bases and J by 6 bases, with 11 bases left in between. The CDR3 contains 12 residues. CDR1 is SGHTA and CDR2 is FQGNSA in the germline V gene.

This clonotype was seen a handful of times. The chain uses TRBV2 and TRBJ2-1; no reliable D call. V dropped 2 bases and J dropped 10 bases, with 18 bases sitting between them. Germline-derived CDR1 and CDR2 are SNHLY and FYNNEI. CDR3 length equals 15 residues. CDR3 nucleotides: TGTGCCAGCAGTGAAACCCATGCCACAAGATACGAGCAGTTCTTC. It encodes CASSETHATRYEQFF.

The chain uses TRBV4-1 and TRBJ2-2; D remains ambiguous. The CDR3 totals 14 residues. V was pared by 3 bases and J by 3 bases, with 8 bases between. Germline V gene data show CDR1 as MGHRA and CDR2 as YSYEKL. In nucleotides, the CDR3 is TGCGCCAGCAGCCATACAAGGGACACCGGGGAGCTGTTTTTT. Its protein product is CASSHTRDTGELFF.

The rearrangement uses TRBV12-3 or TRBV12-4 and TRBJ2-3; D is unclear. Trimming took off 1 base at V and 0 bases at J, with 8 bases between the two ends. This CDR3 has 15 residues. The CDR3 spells CASSLDAVSTDTQYF. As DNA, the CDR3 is TGTGCCAGCAGTTTAGATGCGGTTAGCACAGATACGCAGTATTTT.

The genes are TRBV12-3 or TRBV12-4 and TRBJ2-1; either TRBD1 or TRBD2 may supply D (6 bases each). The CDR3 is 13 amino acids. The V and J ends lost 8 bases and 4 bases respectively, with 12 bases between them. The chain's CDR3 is CASGGPRYNEQFF. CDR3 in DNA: TGTGCCAGCGGGGGGCCACGATACAATGAGCAGTTCTTC.

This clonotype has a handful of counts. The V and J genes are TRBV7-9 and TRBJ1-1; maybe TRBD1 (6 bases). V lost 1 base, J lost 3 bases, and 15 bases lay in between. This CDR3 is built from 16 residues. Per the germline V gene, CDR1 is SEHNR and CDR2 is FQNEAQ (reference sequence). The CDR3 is CASSLGGWGAHTEAFF. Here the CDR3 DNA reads TGTGCCAGCAGCTTAGGGGGATGGGGGGCCCACACTGAAGCTTTCTTT.

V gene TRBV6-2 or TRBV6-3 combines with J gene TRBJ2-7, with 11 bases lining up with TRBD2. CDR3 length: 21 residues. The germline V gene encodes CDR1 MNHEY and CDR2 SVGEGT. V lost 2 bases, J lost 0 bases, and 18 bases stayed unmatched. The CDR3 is CASSYRAWGTSGDPLSYEQYF. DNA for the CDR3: TGTGCCAGCAGTTACAGGGCCTGGGGGACTAGCGGAGACCCCCTCTCCTACGAGCAGTACTTC.